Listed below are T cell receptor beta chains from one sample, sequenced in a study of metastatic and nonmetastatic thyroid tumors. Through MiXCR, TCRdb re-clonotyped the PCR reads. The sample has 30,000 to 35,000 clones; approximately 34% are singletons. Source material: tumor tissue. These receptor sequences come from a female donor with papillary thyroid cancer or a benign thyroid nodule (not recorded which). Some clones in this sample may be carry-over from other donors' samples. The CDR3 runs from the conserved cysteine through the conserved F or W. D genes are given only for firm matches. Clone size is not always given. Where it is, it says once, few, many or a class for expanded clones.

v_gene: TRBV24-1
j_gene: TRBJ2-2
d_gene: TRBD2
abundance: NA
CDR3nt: TGTGCCACCAGACCTTTGGCGCGGGAGGGCCAGAACACCGGGGAGCTGTTTTTT
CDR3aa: CATRPLAREGQNTGELFF

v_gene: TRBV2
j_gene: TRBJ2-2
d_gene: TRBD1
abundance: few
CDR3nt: TGTGCCAGCAGTGCCAGGGGGACGACCGGGGAGCTGTTTTTT
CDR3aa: CASSARGTTGELFF

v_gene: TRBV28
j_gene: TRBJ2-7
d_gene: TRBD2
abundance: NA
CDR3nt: TGTGCCAGCAGTTTAGCGACCCCTAGCGGGAGCGAGCAGTACTTC
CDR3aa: CASSLATPSGSEQYF

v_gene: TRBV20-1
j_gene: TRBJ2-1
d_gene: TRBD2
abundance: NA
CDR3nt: TGCAGTGCTAGAGAGGTGACTAGCGGCTACAATGAGCAGTTCTTC
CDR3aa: CSAREVTSGYNEQFF

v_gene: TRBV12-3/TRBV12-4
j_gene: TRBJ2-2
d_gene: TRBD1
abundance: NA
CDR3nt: TGTGCCAGCAGTCCCGGACAGGGACCGAACACCGGGGAGCTGTTTTTT
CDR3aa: CASSPGQGPNTGELFF

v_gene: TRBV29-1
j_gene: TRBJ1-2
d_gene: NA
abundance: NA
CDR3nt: TGCAGCGGAAAGGACAACCTTGGGGGTGGCTACACCTTC
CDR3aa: CSGKDNLGGGYTF

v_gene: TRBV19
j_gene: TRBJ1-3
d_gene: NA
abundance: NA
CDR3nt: TGTGCCAGTAAAACAGGGACAAACTCTCTCCCAGGAAACACCATATATTTT
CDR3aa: CASKTGTNSLPGNTIYF

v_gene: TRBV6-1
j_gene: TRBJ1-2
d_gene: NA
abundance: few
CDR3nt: TGTGCCAGCGGTACGGGGAGAGACTATGGCTACACCTTC
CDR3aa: CASGTGRDYGYTF

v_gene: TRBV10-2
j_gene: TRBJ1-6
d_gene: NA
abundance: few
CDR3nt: TGCGCCAGCAGCCGGGACTATAATTCACCCCTCCACTTT
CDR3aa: CASSRDYNSPLHF

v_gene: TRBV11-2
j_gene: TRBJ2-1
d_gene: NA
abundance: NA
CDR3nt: TGTGCCAGCAGCCCGCCGAATACCAATGAGCAGTTCTTC
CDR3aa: CASSPPNTNEQFF

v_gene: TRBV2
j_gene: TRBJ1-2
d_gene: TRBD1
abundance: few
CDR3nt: TGTGCCAGCAGTGTCAGGGGGGACTATGGCTACACCTTC
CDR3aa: CASSVRGDYGYTF

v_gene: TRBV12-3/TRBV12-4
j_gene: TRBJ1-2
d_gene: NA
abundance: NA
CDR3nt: TGTGCCAGCAGTTTATTAGTGAGAACAGGGTGGGATGGCTACACCTTC
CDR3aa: CASSLLVRTGWDGYTF

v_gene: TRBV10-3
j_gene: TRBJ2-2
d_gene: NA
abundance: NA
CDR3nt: TGTGCCTCGCAGGGCCCGAACACCGGGGAGCTGTTTTTT
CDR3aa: CASQGPNTGELFF

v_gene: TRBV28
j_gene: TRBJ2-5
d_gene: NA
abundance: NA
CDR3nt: TGTGCCTGCAGACTCTCAGGGCGAGAGACCCAGTACTTC
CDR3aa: CACRLSGRETQYF

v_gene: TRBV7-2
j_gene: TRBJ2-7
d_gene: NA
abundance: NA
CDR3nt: TGTGCCAGCAGGTCGAATCCCTACGAGCAGTACTTC
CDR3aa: CASRSNPYEQYF

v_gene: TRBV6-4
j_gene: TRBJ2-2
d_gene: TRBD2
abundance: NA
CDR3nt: TGTGCCAGCAGTGCTCTGCCCGATCTGGGTGTTACTAGCGGGAACACCGGGGAGCTGTTTTTT
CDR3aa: CASSALPDLGVTSGNTGELFF

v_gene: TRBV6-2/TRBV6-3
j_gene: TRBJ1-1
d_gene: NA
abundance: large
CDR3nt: TGTGCCAGCAGTTACCCCGGACAAGGGAACACTGAAGCTTTCTTT
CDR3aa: CASSYPGQGNTEAFF

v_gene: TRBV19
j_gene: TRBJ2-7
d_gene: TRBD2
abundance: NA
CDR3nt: TGTGCCAGTAGTATGAGTGCGGGAGGGTCCTACGAGCAGTACTTC
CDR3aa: CASSMSAGGSYEQYF

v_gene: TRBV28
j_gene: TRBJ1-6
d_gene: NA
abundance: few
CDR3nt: TGTGCCAGCAGTATCCCGGGCCCCGGGAATTCACCCCTCCACTTT
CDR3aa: CASSIPGPGNSPLHF

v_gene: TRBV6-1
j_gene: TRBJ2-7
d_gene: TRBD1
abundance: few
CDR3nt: TGTGCCAGCAGTGGCAGGGGGCCCTACGAGCAGTACTTC
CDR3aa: CASSGRGPYEQYF

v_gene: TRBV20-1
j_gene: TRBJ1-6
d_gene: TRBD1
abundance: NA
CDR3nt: TGCAGTGCGTCTCGACAGGGTTCGAATTCACCCCTCCACTTT
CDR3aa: CSASRQGSNSPLHF

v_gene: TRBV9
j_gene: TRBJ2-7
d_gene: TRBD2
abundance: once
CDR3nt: TGTGCCAGCAGCCCAGGACTAGCGGGTTACGAGCAGTACTTC
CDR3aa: CASSPGLAGYEQYF

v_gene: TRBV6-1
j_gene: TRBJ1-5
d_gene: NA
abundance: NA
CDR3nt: TGTGCCAGCAGAAATACACTTTCGAATCAGCCCCAGCATTTT
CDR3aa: CASRNTLSNQPQHF